Presented here are 28 T cell receptor beta chains from one specimen sequenced in a study of regulatory T cells in long-lasting Graves disease. The authors built TCR beta libraries using iRepertoire HTBI primers and Arm-PCR of CDR3 regions. MiXCR was run by TCRdb on the multiplex PCR reads, yielding one entry per CDR3 protein. The table includes approximately 360,000 distinct CDR3 sequences, about an eighth detected once. The time point: newly diagnosed GD, antithyroid drugs for less than 3 months. PBMCs were the source of the RNA used for TCR sequencing. Separately, the same data were catalogued under a study of T cells in Graves' hyperthyroidism and ophthalmopathy.

The source was peripheral blood mononuclear cells (PBMCs), collected at new diagnosis, from a patient treated with antithyroid drugs. These receptors were taken from a woman in her late teens or twenties with Graves disease.

This clonotype was counted many times. The rearrangement links TRBV7-3 to TRBJ2-2, with 9 bases matching TRBD1. CDR3 length equals 16 residues. The germline gives CDR1 SGHTA, CDR2 FQGTGA. J was trimmed by 6 bases and V by 5 bases; bases with no gene match: 10. CDR3 nucleotide sequence: TGTGCCAGCAGCAAGCTGCCGGGACAGGGAGCCGGGGAGCTGTTTTTT. Translation gives CASSKLPGQGAGELFF.

For this clonotype: A much larger clone lies a single base off, so this may be a read error. The V gene is TRBV14, the J gene TRBJ1-1, with a possible D match to TRBD1 (6 bases). The CDR3 is made up of 15 amino acids. CDR1 and CDR2 (germline): SGHDN, FVKESK. The V end lost 4 bases, the J end lost 7 bases, and 19 bases lay between the germline ends. CDR3 in amino acids: CASSPLGRGAGEAFF. The CDR3 DNA follows: TGTGCCAGCAGCCCCCTAGGACGGGGGGCGGGTGAAGCTTTCTTT.

This clonotype was detected ten times or more. This rearrangement joins TRBV3-1 to TRBJ2-5, with TRBD1 matching 12 bases. CDR1 is LGHDT, CDR2 YNNKEL, per germline (reference sequence). V was clipped by 6 bases and J by 0 bases; unmatched bases: 17. The CDR3 is 20 amino acids. CDR3 in DNA: TGTGCCAGCAGACGAACCTGGGGACAGGGGGCTAGGGGGTACCAAGAGACCCAGTACTTC. This encodes CASRRTWGQGARGYQETQYF.

This clonotype was seen at least ten times. V and J are TRBV11-2 and TRBJ2-3, with 8 bases aligning to TRBD1. Trimming at V came to 5 bases and at J to 0 bases, leaving 7 bases not matched to a gene. Per germline, CDR1 SGHAT and CDR2 FQNNGV. This CDR3 is built from 16 residues. The DNA for the CDR3 is TGTGCCAGCAGCCCTCGGACAGGGAGGAGCACAGATACGCAGTATTTT. It is translated as CASSPRTGRSTDTQYF. Looking up the rest from reference TRBV11-2 and TRBJ2-3 gives the full variable domain: EAGVAQSPRYKIIEKRQSVAFWCNPISGHATLYWYQQILGQGPKLLIQFQNNGVVDDSQLPKDRFSAERLKGVDSTLKIQPAKLEDSAVYLCASSPRTGRSTDTQYFGPGTRLTVL.

This clonotype came up many times. The chain employs TRBV11-1 and TRBJ1-2; a possible D gene is TRBD1 (5 bases). The CDR3 loop spans 15 amino acids. Germline loops: CDR1 SGHAT, CDR2 FQDESV (reference sequence). The V end was cut by 3 bases, the J end by 5 bases, with 16 bases between. This CDR3 reads CASSFAAGLGYGYTF. DNA of the CDR3: TGTGCCAGCAGCTTCGCCGCGGGGCTCGGGTATGGCTACACCTTC.

The rearrangement joins TRBV29-1 to TRBJ1-2; 9 nucleotides line up with TRBD1. J gave up 1 base and V 5 bases, and 8 bases lay outside the gene matches. This CDR3 is 15 amino acids long. Germline CDR1 and CDR2: SQVTM and ANQGSEA. The CDR3 DNA sequence: TGCAGCGTTTGGGACAGGGAAAGGAGTAACTATGGCTACACCTTC. It specifies CSVWDRERSNYGYTF.

Regarding this clonotype: An end of the junction differs from the germline gene, which may be a read error. The chain joins TRBV19 to TRBJ1-3, with D unclear. Germline V lookup: CDR1 LNHDA, CDR2 SQIVND (reference sequence). The CDR3 is 13 residues long. In DNA form, the CDR3 reads TGTGCCAGTAGGATGGAAATCGGAACCACCATATATTTT. Protein: CASRMEIGTTIYF.

A note on this clonotype: A much larger clone is a single base away; this may be a read error. The chain is built from TRBV11-2 and TRBJ1-4; perhaps TRBD1 as D (5 bases). Germline V gene lookup returns CDR1 SGHAT and CDR2 FQNNGV. There are 18 residues in the CDR3. Here the CDR3 reads CASSYPRGSAQIGEKLSF. In nucleotides, the CDR3 is TGTGCCAGCAGTTATCCTCGGGGCAGTGCCCAGATAGGTGAAAAACTGTCTTTT.

This clonotype was found many times. J is TRBJ2-7 and V is TRBV5-6, with D perhaps matching TRBD2 (6 bases). V dropped 4 bases and J dropped 9 bases, with 17 bases sitting between them. This CDR3 contains 13 residues. Per the germline V gene, CDR1 is SGHDT and CDR2 is YYEEEE. The CDR3 reads CASSQTTSSVQYF. The CDR3, as DNA: TGTGCCAGCAGCCAAACGACTAGTTCGGTGCAGTACTTC.

The table lists this clonotype with a few counts. The chain employs TRBV7-9 and TRBJ2-3; tentative D call: TRBD2 (6 bases). The V end lost 5 bases, the J end lost 0 bases, and 9 bases lay between the germline ends. From germline, CDR1 is SEHNR and CDR2 FQNEAQ (reference sequence). This CDR3 spans 14 amino acids. CDR3 nucleotide sequence: TGTGCCAGCAGCCAGAGCGGGAGCACAGATACGCAGTATTTT. Its protein is CASSQSGSTDTQYF.

The rearrangement uses TRBV7-2 and TRBJ2-1; possible D gene TRBD1, 6 bases. In germline, CDR1 is SGHTA, CDR2 FQGNSA. With 5 bases removed from V and 7 bases from J, the gap between germline ends came to 15 bases. This CDR3 spans 14 amino acids. This CDR3 reads CASSKTGERNEQFF. In DNA, the CDR3 is TGTGCCAGCAGCAAGACAGGAGAGCGGAATGAGCAGTTCTTC.

This clonotype was detected ten times or more. DNA for the CDR3: TGTGCCAGCTGTACCGGGACAGGGGACACTGAAGCTTTCTTT. It translates to CASCTGTGDTEAFF. The chain combines TRBV5-6 with TRBJ1-1; 10 nucleotides line up with TRBD1. CDR1 and CDR2 (germline): SGHDT, YYEEEE. V lost 7 bases, J lost 3 bases, and 6 bases stayed unmatched. CDR3 length: 14 amino acids.

This clonotype was counted many times. The rearrangement joins TRBV6-1 to TRBJ1-1, with 9 positions matching TRBD1. The ends lost 7 bases at V and 2 bases at J; junction bases unmatched: 26. CDR1 is MNHNS, CDR2 SASEGT, per germline. The CDR3 loop spans 21 amino acids. CDR3: CASTVGRDRALRITYNTEAFF. CDR3 in DNA: TGTGCCAGCACTGTGGGCCGGGACAGGGCTCTAAGAATTACCTACAACACTGAAGCTTTCTTT.

This clonotype was seen repeatedly, ten times or more. This chain connects TRBV6-5 to TRBJ2-1; the D is unclear. Germline-derived CDR1 and CDR2 are MNHEY and SVGAGI. The CDR3 spans 17 residues. Trimming stripped 0 bases from V and 2 bases from J, with 14 bases between. This chain's CDR3 is CASSYSIGWATYNEQFF. The CDR3 nucleotides read TGTGCCAGCAGTTACTCGATAGGCTGGGCAACCTACAATGAGCAGTTCTTC.

This clonotype was seen ten or more times. This rearrangement joins TRBV27 to TRBJ1-1; tentatively, D is TRBD1 (5 bases). V gave up 5 bases and J gave up 0 bases, with 10 bases separating them. The germline gives CDR1 MNHEY, CDR2 SMNVEV (reference sequence). This CDR3 has 14 residues. This CDR3 is CASSKGAMNTEAFF. CDR3 DNA sequence: TGTGCCAGCAGTAAAGGGGCCATGAACACTGAAGCTTTCTTT.

This clonotype was seen many times. The chain combines TRBV7-2 with TRBJ2-5; either TRBD1 or TRBD2 may supply D (6 bases each). Trimming pared 2 bases from V and 5 bases from J, leaving 12 bases between. The CDR3 is 14 amino acids. Germline CDR1 is SGHTA and CDR2 is FQGNSA. CDR3 region: CASSLWSGAETQYF. The CDR3 region has the DNA TGTGCCAGCAGCTTATGGTCGGGGGCGGAGACCCAGTACTTC.

The chain carries TRBV7-3 and TRBJ2-7; possibly TRBD1 for D (6 bases). Trimming cost V 1 base and J 3 bases, with 13 bases left between them. The CDR3 spans 15 residues. Looked up from germline, CDR1 is SGHTA and CDR2 is FQGTGA. The CDR3 spells CASSLKADRFYEQYF. The CDR3 coding sequence is TGTGCCAGCAGCTTAAAGGCGGACAGATTCTACGAGCAGTACTTC. Full variable domain (outside the CDR3, taken from reference TRBV7-3 and TRBJ2-7): GAGVSQTPSNKVTEKGKYVELRCDPISGHTALYWYRQSLGQGPEFLIYFQGTGAADDSGLPNDRFFAVRPEGSVSTLKIQRTERGDSAVYLCASSLKADRFYEQYFGPGTRLTVT.

This clonotype was seen repeatedly, ten times or more. The chain employs TRBV20-1 and TRBJ2-1, with 9 bases matching TRBD1. The CDR3 covers 18 residues. Germline CDR1 reads DFQATT; CDR2 reads SNEGSKA (reference sequence). Unmatched junction bases numbered 17, after V lost 0 bases and J lost 8 bases. CDR3 DNA: TGCAGTGCTAGAGATGGGGATGCCCGGGACAGGGCTTTCGATGAGCAGTTCTTC. Its protein is CSARDGDARDRAFDEQFF.

This clonotype showed up many times. The chain employs TRBV12-3 or TRBV12-4 and TRBJ1-1, with unresolved D. The V end lost 3 bases, the J end lost 11 bases, and 16 bases lay between the germline ends. The CDR3 consists of 13 residues. The CDR3 sequence is CASSLHWSNGAFF. The CDR3 nucleotides read TGTGCCAGCAGTTTGCATTGGAGCAATGGGGCTTTCTTT.

The rearrangement links TRBV15 to TRBJ1-5, with D hard to call. Trimming removed 0 bases at V and 5 bases at J, with 5 bases between. Germline V CDR1 and CDR2: LNHNV, YYDKDF (reference sequence). The CDR3 contains 13 residues. The CDR3 here is CATSRESDQPQHF. CDR3 sequence (DNA): TGTGCCACCAGCAGAGAAAGTGATCAGCCCCAGCATTTT. The variable domain in full, with the rest retrieved from reference TRBV15 and TRBJ1-5, is DAMVIQNPRYQVTQFGKPVTLSCSQTLNHNVMYWYQQKSSQAPKLLFHYYDKDFNNEADTPDNFQSRRPNTSFCFLDIRSPGLGDTAMYLCATSRESDQPQHFGDGTRLSIL.

As for this clonotype: This may come from a read error, since a much larger clone is one base off. CDR3 sequence: CGARGEGPGPGETQYF. CDR3 sequence (DNA): TGCGGTGCTAGAGGGGAGGGGCCAGGTCCAGGGGAGACCCAGTACTTC. The gene calls are TRBV20-1 and TRBJ2-5, with 7 positions matching TRBD2. This CDR3 region has 16 residues. Germline V gives CDR1 DFQATT, CDR2 SNEGSKA (reference sequence).

The CDR3 spells CASGLIGDTNTGELFF. CDR3 DNA sequence: TGTGCCAGCGGCTTAATTGGGGACACGAACACCGGGGAGCTGTTTTTT. The chain carries TRBV12-3 or TRBV12-4 and TRBJ2-2; D perhaps matches TRBD1 (6 bases). The CDR3 runs 16 residues. Trimming took 8 bases from V and 0 from J, leaving 16 bases between them.

This clonotype was picked up many times. V is TRBV11-2 and J is TRBJ1-1, with TRBD1 matching 7 bases. Germline CDR1 reads SGHAT; CDR2 reads FQNNGV. The V segment lost 4 bases and the J segment 3 bases; nucleotides outside the gene matches: 5. The CDR3 contains 14 residues. The DNA for the CDR3 is TGTGCCAGCAGCTCGCGGCAGGGGGACACTGAAGCTTTCTTT. It yields the protein CASSSRQGDTEAFF.

This clonotype was picked up a small number of times. The rearrangement joins TRBV4-1 to TRBJ2-1; D may match TRBD1 or TRBD2 (5 bases each). The ends were cut back, 3 bases at V and 4 bases at J, with 16 bases in the middle. CDR1 MGHRA and CDR2 YSYEKL come from the germline V gene. The CDR3 is 16 residues long. This CDR3 is CASSQASGTVYNEQFF. For the CDR3, the DNA is TGCGCCAGCAGCCAGGCATCCGGGACGGTGTACAATGAGCAGTTCTTC.

This clonotype has ten or more counts. The chain recombines TRBV28 with TRBJ2-7; D gene uncertain. Germline lookup yields CDR1 MDHEN and CDR2 SYDVKM. The CDR3 has 12 amino acids. Trimming cost V 6 bases and J 2 bases, with 8 bases left between them. This CDR3 is CASSPNPYEQYF. The CDR3 DNA reads as TGTGCCAGCAGCCCGAATCCCTACGAGCAGTACTTC.

In this sample, this clonotype turned up many times. The V and J genes are TRBV20-1 and TRBJ2-1; 13 bases map to TRBD2. Trimming removed 1 base from V and 5 bases from J; junction bases left unmatched: 8. The CDR3 is 17 residues long. The germline CDR1 and CDR2 sequences are DFQATT and SNEGSKA (reference sequence). CDR3 residues: CSARAIGTSGTHNEQFF. CDR3 sequence (DNA): TGCAGTGCTAGAGCGATTGGGACTAGCGGGACCCACAATGAGCAGTTCTTC.

The table lists this clonotype with many counts. V is TRBV18 and J is TRBJ2-7; a weak D match, TRBD1 (5 bases). The CDR3 contains 15 residues. Germline V lookup: CDR1 KGHSH, CDR2 LQKENI. V lost 1 base, J lost 0 bases, and 10 bases lay in between. The CDR3: CASSPLDTSSYEQYF. DNA of the CDR3: TGTGCCAGCTCACCACTGGACACAAGCTCCTACGAGCAGTACTTC.

The chain has TRBV4-1 and TRBJ1-1, with a possible D match to TRBD1 (5 bases). The CDR3 has 14 residues. V shed 1 base and J shed 7 bases, with 13 bases lying between them. Germline V gives CDR1 MGHRA, CDR2 YSYEKL. The CDR3 DNA reads TGCGCCAGCAGCCAAGTCGCAGGGTATGGTGAAGCTTTCTTT. It translates to CASSQVAGYGEAFF.